These 13 T cell receptor beta chains came from one sample sequenced in a study of OX40 agonist ivuxolimab in advanced cancers. The assay was immunoSEQ multiplex PCR, and TCRdb's table has in-frame clones only and misses some. The data contain fewer than 200,000 clones, 94% of them singletons. The sample consisted of CD4+ or CD8+ T cells sorted from blood, taken in a trial of the OX40 agonist ivuxolimab. These receptors all stem from an adult with an advanced solid tumor such as melanoma, head and neck, liver or kidney cancer.

This rearrangement joins TRBV28 to TRBJ1-3, with 10 bases that match TRBD1. J gave up 4 bases and V 4 bases, and 7 bases lay outside the gene matches. Germline V gene data show CDR1 as MDHEN and CDR2 as SYDVKM. The CDR3 length is 16 residues. The CDR3 reads CASSSRQGARGNTIYF. As DNA, the CDR3 is TGTGCCAGCAGTTCCAGACAGGGGGCGAGAGGAAACACCATATATTTT.

The gene calls are TRBV2 and TRBJ2-1, with D perhaps TRBD1 (5 bases). The germline V gene has CDR1 SNHLY and CDR2 FYNNEI. The CDR3 contains 16 residues. V was pared by 3 bases and J by 3 bases, with 15 bases between. DNA of the CDR3: TGTGCCAGCAGTGATTACAGGTCCACCCTCTACAATGAGCAGTTCTTC. It codes for CASSDYRSTLYNEQFF.

This clone has only one observation. The CDR3 DNA follows: TGTGCCAGCAGCTTATGGTCCAGGGGCGGGGAGACCCAGTACTTC. Protein: CASSLWSRGGETQYF. The chain joins TRBV5-5 to TRBJ2-5; a weak D match, TRBD1 (6 bases). Germline V gene data show CDR1 as SGHKS and CDR2 as YYEKEE (reference sequence). With 2 bases removed from V and 5 bases from J, the gap between germline ends came to 16 bases. The CDR3 consists of 15 residues.

Written as DNA, the CDR3 is TGTGCCATCAGTGGCCAGGGTTCCTATAATTCACCCCTCCACTTT. It codes for CAISGQGSYNSPLHF. The J gene is TRBJ1-6, the V gene TRBV10-3; possible D gene TRBD1, 5 bases. V lost 4 bases and J 1 base, leaving 8 bases between the germline ends. CDR3 size: 15 residues. CDR1 and CDR2 from the germline V gene are ENHRY and SYGVKD.

This chain connects TRBV18 to TRBJ2-3; 8 nucleotides agree with TRBD1. Germline V gene sequence: CDR1 KGHSH, CDR2 LQKENI. With 3 bases clipped from V and 8 bases from J, the junction kept 7 bases outside the gene matches. The CDR3 loop spans 14 amino acids. CDR3 bases: TGTGCCAGCTCACCGGACAGGGAAGGGCGTACGCAGTATTTT. Translation gives CASSPDREGRTQYF.

The chain employs TRBV10-3 and TRBJ2-7, with D tentatively TRBD2 (6 bases). The ends were cut back, 6 bases at V and 3 bases at J, with 9 bases in the middle. CDR3 length equals 12 residues. Germline CDR1 and CDR2: ENHRY and SYGVKD. The chain's CDR3 is CAISRTNYEQYF. The CDR3 DNA reads TGTGCCATCAGCAGGACTAACTACGAGCAGTACTTC.

In DNA, the CDR3 is TGTGCCAGCACCGTCGGGGTAACTGAAGCTTTCTTT. Translating it yields CASTVGVTEAFF. The V and J genes are TRBV6-1 and TRBJ1-1; no definite D call. Looked up from germline, CDR1 is MNHNS and CDR2 is SASEGT. The CDR3 runs 12 residues. Trimming pared 7 bases from V and 5 bases from J, leaving 11 bases between.

V usage is TRBV6-6 and J usage is TRBJ1-3; D is unresolved. The germline V gene encodes CDR1 MNHNY and CDR2 SVGAGI (reference sequence). Deletions cut 4 bases from V and 0 bases from J, with 4 bases between. The CDR3 has 13 residues. The CDR3 DNA sequence: TGTGCCAGCAGTTTCGGCTCTGGAAACACCATATATTTT. Amino acids: CASSFGSGNTIYF.

The chain couples TRBV11-3 to TRBJ1-1; D gene ambiguous. The CDR3 spans 13 residues. V shed 3 bases and J shed 1 base, with 6 bases lying between them. The germline CDR1 and CDR2 sequences are SGHNT and YENEEA. CDR3: CASSLGPNTEAFF. The CDR3 DNA reads TGTGCCAGCAGCTTGGGCCCGAACACTGAAGCTTTCTTT.

The CDR3 coding sequence is TGCGCCAGCAGCCAGGGGACAGGCTTTGCAACTAATGAAAAACTGTTTTTT. Translated, it gives CASSQGTGFATNEKLFF. The chain has TRBV4-3 and TRBJ1-4; 8 nucleotides agree with TRBD1. This CDR3 has 17 residues. J gave up 0 bases and V 3 bases, and 6 bases lay outside the gene matches. Germline V gene sequence: CDR1 LGHNA, CDR2 YSLEER.

The chain has TRBV10-3 and TRBJ2-1; 9 positions match TRBD2. The CDR3 runs 17 residues. Germline trimming cut 6 bases from V and 0 bases from J; bases unmatched to any gene: 9. Germline CDR1 reads ENHRY; CDR2 reads SYGVKD. The DNA for the CDR3 is TGTGCCATCAGGGGACTAGCAGGCCCCCGCTCCTACAATGAGCAGTTCTTC. Translating gives CAIRGLAGPRSYNEQFF.

The chain employs TRBV19 and TRBJ1-5, with D possibly matching TRBD1 (6 bases). This CDR3 is built from 16 residues. Trimming pared 5 bases from V and 0 bases from J, leaving 14 bases between. The germline gives CDR1 LNHDA, CDR2 SQIVND (reference sequence). CDR3 residues: CASSPEQDSSNQPQHF. The CDR3, as DNA: TGTGCCAGTAGTCCTGAGCAGGACAGTAGCAATCAGCCCCAGCATTTT.

The chain links TRBV5-6 to TRBJ2-7; a weak D match, TRBD1 (7 bases). Trimming stripped 4 bases from V and 3 bases from J, with 17 bases between. This CDR3 region has 15 residues. The germline gives CDR1 SGHDT, CDR2 YYEEEE. CDR3 in DNA: TGTGCCAGCAGCCCGGAGGGGACAGCAGTCTACGAGCAGTACTTC. Protein: CASSPEGTAVYEQYF.